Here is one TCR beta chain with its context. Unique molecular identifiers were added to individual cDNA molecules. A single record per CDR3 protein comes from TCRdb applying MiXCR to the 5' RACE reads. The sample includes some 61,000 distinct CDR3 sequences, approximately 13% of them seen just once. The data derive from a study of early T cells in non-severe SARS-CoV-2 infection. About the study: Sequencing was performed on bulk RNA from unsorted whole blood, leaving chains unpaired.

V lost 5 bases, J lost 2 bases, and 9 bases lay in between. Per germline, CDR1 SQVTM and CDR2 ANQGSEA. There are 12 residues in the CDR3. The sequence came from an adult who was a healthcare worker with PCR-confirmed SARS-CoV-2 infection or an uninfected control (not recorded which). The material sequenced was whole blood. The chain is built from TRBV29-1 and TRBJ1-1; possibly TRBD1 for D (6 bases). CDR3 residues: CSVSQGNTEAFF. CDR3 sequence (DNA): TGCAGCGTTTCACAGGGAAACACTGAAGCTTTCTTT. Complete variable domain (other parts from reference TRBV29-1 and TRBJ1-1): SAVISQKPSRDICQRGTSLTIQCQVDSQVTMMFWYRQQPGQSLTLIATANQGSEATYESGFVIDKFPISRPNLTFSTLTVSNMSPEDSSIYLCSVSQGNTEAFFGQGTRLTVV.